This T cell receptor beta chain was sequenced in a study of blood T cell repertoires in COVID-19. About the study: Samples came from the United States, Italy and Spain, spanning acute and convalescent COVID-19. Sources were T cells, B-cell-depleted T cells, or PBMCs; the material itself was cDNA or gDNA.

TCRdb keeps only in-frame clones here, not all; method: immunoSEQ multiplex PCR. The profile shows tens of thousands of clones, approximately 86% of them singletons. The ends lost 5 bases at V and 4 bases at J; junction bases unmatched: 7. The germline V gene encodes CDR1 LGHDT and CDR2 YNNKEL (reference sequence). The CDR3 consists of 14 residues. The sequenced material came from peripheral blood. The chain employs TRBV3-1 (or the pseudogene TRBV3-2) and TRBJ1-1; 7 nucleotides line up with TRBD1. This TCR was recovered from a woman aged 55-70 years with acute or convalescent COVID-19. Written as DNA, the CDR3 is TGTGCCAGCAGCTTCCACAGGGGTGGCACTGAAGCTTTCTTT. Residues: CASSFHRGGTEAFF.